The 27 T cell receptor beta chains below were found in one sample sequenced in a study of cytomegalovirus exposure and HLA in healthy donors. Primers: 60 Vbeta forward and 13 Jbeta reverse. Sequenced by immunoSEQ multiplex PCR; TCRdb stores in-frame clones only, minus some. Its listing shows 150,000 or so clones. The sequenced material came from PBMCs. Every receptor here comes from a woman aged 45-65 years in good health and CMV-seronegative.

The chain carries TRBV18 and TRBJ1-1, with D maybe TRBD1 (6 bases). The CDR3 is 15 amino acids. Trimming cost V 6 bases and J 5 bases, with 19 bases left between them. The germline V gene has CDR1 KGHSH and CDR2 LQKENI. The CDR3 protein is CASSPRGGGVTEAFF. CDR3 bases: TGTGCCAGCTCTCCTAGGGGAGGGGGTGTGACTGAAGCTTTCTTT. Full variable domain (remainder filled in from reference TRBV18 and TRBJ1-1): NAGVMQNPRHLVRRRGQEARLRCSPMKGHSHVYWYRQLPEEGLKFMVYLQKENIIDESGMPKERFSAEFPKEGPSILRIQQVVRGDSAAYFCASSPRGGGVTEAFFGQGTRLTVV.

In DNA, the CDR3 is TGTGCCAGCAGTTCCCCGGACAGGGGGCGAGACGAGCAGTACTTC. Protein: CASSSPDRGRDEQYF. The chain couples TRBV6-5 to TRBJ2-7; 11 bases fit TRBD1. Germline CDR1 is MNHEY and CDR2 is SVGAGI. V gave up 4 bases and J gave up 5 bases; unmatched junction bases: 7. This CDR3 has 15 residues.

This chain uses TRBV29-1 with TRBJ2-2; TRBD2 aligns across 8 bases. Germline CDR1 SQVTM, CDR2 ANQGSEA. The junction had 8 bases not matched to a gene; V was cut back by 1 base and J by 4 bases. The CDR3 runs 16 residues. CDR3 in DNA: TGCAGCGTTGAAGGGTTCGGACGGGGGGGCACCGGGGAGCTGTTTTTT. Amino acid sequence: CSVEGFGRGGTGELFF.

J is TRBJ2-1 and V is TRBV28; TRBD1 matches 8 bases. Trimming at V came to 3 bases and at J to 2 bases, leaving 9 bases not matched to a gene. Germline V gene sequence: CDR1 MDHEN, CDR2 SYDVKM. The CDR3 is made up of 17 amino acids. The CDR3 nucleotides are TGTGCCAGCAGTTTTAGCCTCGACAGGGGTACCTACAATGAGCAGTTCTTC. The encoded protein is CASSFSLDRGTYNEQFF.

The chain combines TRBV28 with TRBJ2-3; TRBD2 might be the D (5 bases). The CDR3 covers 17 residues. Germline CDR1 and CDR2: MDHEN and SYDVKM. Trimming pared 6 bases from V and 0 bases from J, leaving 19 bases between. The CDR3 reads CASSPLSGSGSTDTQYF. The CDR3 DNA reads TGTGCCAGCAGCCCTCTTTCTGGGAGCGGAAGCACAGATACGCAGTATTTT.

The CDR3 loop reads CASSLLGGTGNIRAEAFF. In DNA form, the CDR3 reads TGTGCCAGCAGTTTATTGGGCGGGACAGGGAACATTAGGGCTGAAGCTTTCTTT. The V call is TRBV27, the J call TRBJ1-1; 9 nucleotides match TRBD1. The CDR3 runs to 18 residues. Germline CDR1 reads MNHEY; CDR2 reads SMNVEV (reference sequence). The V gene end was trimmed by 1 base and the J gene end by 6 bases; junction bases not matched to a gene: 15.

This chain links TRBV5-1 with TRBJ2-1; D is perhaps TRBD2 (6 bases). V lost 0 bases and J lost 10, with 14 bases in between. The germline gives CDR1 SGHRS, CDR2 YFSETQ. The CDR3 covers 14 residues. The CDR3 region has the DNA TGCGCCAGCAGCTTGGTTGGGGCAACTAGCGAGCAGTTCTTC. It translates to CASSLVGATSEQFF.

The chain recombines TRBV2 with TRBJ1-1; 7 nucleotides match TRBD1. There are 14 residues in the CDR3. V lost 7 bases and J lost 1; bases outside the gene matches: 6. CDR1 is SNHLY and CDR2 is FYNNEI in the germline V gene. The chain's CDR3 is CASNRQGRNTEAFF. The CDR3 DNA reads TGTGCCAGCAATCGACAGGGAAGGAACACTGAAGCTTTCTTT.

The CDR3 bases are TGCGCCAGCAGCCAAGATTACCCGGGTTGGAACGAAAAACTGTTTTTT. Translation: CASSQDYPGWNEKLFF. The V gene is TRBV4-3, the J gene TRBJ1-4; D is ambiguous. The ends were cut back, 0 bases at V and 8 bases at J, with 16 bases in the middle. The CDR3 sequence is 16 residues long. Looked up from germline, CDR1 is LGHNA and CDR2 is YSLEER.

The V call is TRBV5-5, the J call TRBJ2-7; a weak D match, TRBD2 (6 bases). CDR1 is SGHKS, CDR2 YYEKEE, per germline (reference sequence). The germline V and J ends were trimmed by 3 bases and 3 bases, with 10 bases remaining between them. This CDR3 spans 13 amino acids. As DNA, the CDR3 is TGTGCCAGCAGCTCGGCGGGACTCTACGAGCAGTACTTC. Its protein is CASSSAGLYEQYF.

V gene TRBV5-4 combines with J gene TRBJ1-1; D is perhaps TRBD1 (6 bases). Trimming took off 4 bases at V and 7 bases at J, with 20 bases between the two ends. This CDR3 contains 15 residues. Germline loops: CDR1 SGHNT, CDR2 YYREEE (reference sequence). CDR3 in amino acids: CASSPNRAVGGEAFF. In DNA, the CDR3 is TGTGCCAGCAGCCCAAACAGGGCGGTGGGTGGTGAAGCTTTCTTT.

The genes are TRBV4-2 and TRBJ2-1; 14 nucleotides line up with TRBD2. CDR1 and CDR2 from the germline V gene are LGHNA and YNFKEQ. This CDR3 contains 17 residues. With 1 base clipped from V and 7 bases from J, the junction kept 6 bases outside the gene matches. This CDR3 reads CASSQAQGLAGDNEQFF. DNA for the CDR3: TGTGCCAGCAGCCAAGCCCAGGGACTAGCGGGAGATAATGAGCAGTTCTTC.

The J gene is TRBJ2-5, the V gene TRBV18; D ambiguous. V lost 2 bases to trimming and J lost 5 bases, with 9 bases between them. The CDR3 has 13 residues. The germline V gene encodes CDR1 KGHSH and CDR2 LQKENI. The CDR3 protein is CASSPAVSETQYF. CDR3 nucleotides: TGTGCCAGCTCACCAGCGGTCTCGGAGACCCAGTACTTC.

This rearrangement joins TRBV7-9 to TRBJ1-4; 9 bases align to TRBD1. Germline CDR1 reads SEHNR; CDR2 reads FQNEAQ (reference sequence). The CDR3 has 15 amino acids. With 2 bases clipped from V and 11 bases from J, the junction kept 9 bases outside the gene matches. CDR3 in DNA: TGTGCCAGCAGCTTAAGCCGGGACAGGGTTGGGAAACTGTTTTTT. Translated: CASSLSRDRVGKLFF.

The V call is TRBV5-1, the J call TRBJ1-1; D is uncertain. V was shortened by 4 bases and J by 4 bases, with 11 bases between the two germline ends. This CDR3 spans 13 amino acids. Germline V gene data show CDR1 as SGHRS and CDR2 as YFSETQ. The DNA for the CDR3 is TGCGCCAGCAGCGACACAGAAGGCACTGAAGCTTTCTTT. Protein product: CASSDTEGTEAFF.

V gene TRBV19 combines with J gene TRBJ1-2, with unresolved D. Per germline, CDR1 LNHDA and CDR2 SQIVND (reference sequence). Trimming left V 5 bases short and J 5 bases short, with 9 bases between. The CDR3 sequence is 12 residues long. Written as DNA, the CDR3 is TGTGCCAGTAGTTTTTCGGTTTATGGCTACACCTTC. It encodes CASSFSVYGYTF.

V and J are TRBV30 and TRBJ2-7; 11 nucleotides line up with TRBD2. The CDR3 is 13 residues long. CDR1 and CDR2 (germline): GTSNPN, SVGIG (reference sequence). The CDR3 region has the DNA TGTGACTATAGCGGGAGGGCCTTAGAAGAGCAGTACTTC. As protein: CDYSGRALEEQYF.

V is TRBV13 and J is TRBJ2-7, with 7 bases identical to TRBD2. Per the germline V gene, CDR1 is PRHDT and CDR2 is FYEKMQ (reference sequence). After removal of 2 bases from V and 1 base from J, the junction contained 8 bases not matched to a gene. This CDR3 is 16 amino acids long. CDR3 DNA: TGTGCCAGCAGCTTATTTCGCCTAGCGGCTTCCTACGAGCAGTACTTC. It encodes CASSLFRLAASYEQYF.

V usage is TRBV7-2 and J usage is TRBJ1-2, with TRBD1 as a possible D gene (6 bases). V was shortened by 2 bases and J by 7 bases, with 14 bases between the two germline ends. From germline, CDR1 is SGHTA and CDR2 FQGNSA. This CDR3 comprises 14 residues. Here the CDR3 DNA reads TGTGCCAGCAGCTTACAGACAGGTTCCTCTGGCTACACCTTC. The encoded protein is CASSLQTGSSGYTF.

This chain uses TRBV12-5 with TRBJ2-6; 12 nucleotides align to TRBD1. CDR1 and CDR2 from the germline V gene are LGHNT and FRNRAP. Trimming at V came to 4 bases and at J to 1 base, leaving 5 bases not matched to a gene. CDR3 size: 18 residues. The CDR3 sequence is CASGWMGQGASGANVLTF. CDR3 nucleotide sequence: TGTGCTAGTGGTTGGATGGGACAGGGGGCTTCTGGGGCCAACGTCCTGACTTTC.

The rearrangement links TRBV11-2 to TRBJ2-3; no clear D gene. The CDR3 is 15 amino acids. Germline CDR1 and CDR2: SGHAT and FQNNGV. Trimming shortened V by 1 base and J by 0 bases, and 8 bases separated the two germline ends. The CDR3 reads CASSLAPSSTDTQYF. CDR3 nucleotide sequence: TGTGCCAGCAGCTTAGCCCCATCAAGCACAGATACGCAGTATTTT.

The chain uses TRBV30 and TRBJ2-7, with TRBD2 matching 9 bases. Trimming at V came to 2 bases and at J to 0 bases, leaving 2 bases not matched to a gene. This CDR3 spans 14 amino acids. Germline CDR1 GTSNPN, CDR2 SVGIG (reference sequence). The CDR3 DNA sequence: TGTGCCTGGAGTCTTAGCGGGAGCTCCTACGAGCAGTACTTC. Amino acid sequence: CAWSLSGSSYEQYF.

The chain uses TRBV7-2 and TRBJ1-2; TRBD1 aligns across 9 bases. The CDR3 is 16 residues long. The V gene's germline CDR1 is SGHTA and CDR2 FQGNSA. With 1 base clipped from V and 5 bases from J, the junction kept 8 bases outside the gene matches. The CDR3 coding sequence is TGTGCCAGCAGCTTAGGTGCGCTTGGACAGGGGTATGGCTACACCTTC. It yields the protein CASSLGALGQGYGYTF.

V and J are TRBV2 and TRBJ2-7, with D hard to call. With 10 bases removed from V and 0 bases from J, the gap between germline ends came to 10 bases. The CDR3 runs to 12 residues. Looked up from germline, CDR1 is SNHLY and CDR2 is FYNNEI. CDR3 sequence (DNA): TGTGCCATCACAGTGGGCTCCTACGAGCAGTACTTC. It is translated as CAITVGSYEQYF. Full variable domain (remainder filled in from reference TRBV2 and TRBJ2-7): EPEVTQTPSHQVTQMGQEVILRCVPISNHLYFYWYRQILGQKVEFLVSFYNNEISEKSEIFDDQFSVERPDGSNFTLKIRSTKLEDSAMYFCAITVGSYEQYFGPGTRLTVT.

The rearrangement uses TRBV2 and TRBJ2-5; 8 bases are shared with TRBD2. This CDR3 spans 15 amino acids. Germline V gene data show CDR1 as SNHLY and CDR2 as FYNNEI. J lost 4 bases, V lost 4 bases, and 8 bases had no gene match. The DNA of the CDR3 is TGTGCCAGCAGTGTCGGGCGGGGGGCCGGAGAGACCCAGTACTTC. This gives the protein CASSVGRGAGETQYF.

The V and J genes are TRBV5-1 and TRBJ2-3; D unresolved. CDR3 size: 15 residues. The germline V gene encodes CDR1 SGHRS and CDR2 YFSETQ. The ends were cut back, 0 bases at V and 1 base at J, with 9 bases in the middle. Written as DNA, the CDR3 is TGCGCCAGCAGCTTGGAAGGAGCCCGCACAGATACGCAGTATTTT. As protein: CASSLEGARTDTQYF.

The CDR3 nucleotides are TGTGCCAGTAGTATCCTTTTGGCTAGCGGGAGAAATACCGGGGAGCTGTTTTTT. The encoded protein is CASSILLASGRNTGELFF. This chain connects TRBV19 to TRBJ2-2; 10 nucleotides match TRBD2. The ends lost 3 bases at V and 5 bases at J; junction bases unmatched: 12. The CDR3 extends over 18 amino acids. The germline CDR1 and CDR2 sequences are LNHDA and SQIVND (reference sequence).